This T cell receptor (beta chain) derives from a study of CD8 T cells in ankylosing spondylitis. Germline CDR1 and CDR2: SGHVS and FNYEAQ. Trimming left V 1 base short and J 5 bases short, with 6 bases between. This CDR3 has 13 amino acids. This clonotype appeared a few times. As the method for making TCR beta libraries, quantitative 5'-RACE with molecular barcodes was used. In TCRdb, the 5' RACE reads were re-called with MiXCR into one record per CDR3 protein. Of more than 150,000 distinct CDR3 sequences listed, approximately 18% are singletons. The J gene is TRBJ2-1, the V gene TRBV7-6; D gene ambiguous. The sequencing sample was made of blood, either unsorted or a sorted T cell fraction (not recorded which). The TCR originated in a male donor under 30 with ankylosing spondylitis or in good health (not recorded which). The CDR3 loop reads CASSLDRNNEQFF. As DNA, the CDR3 is TGTGCCAGCAGCTTAGACAGAAACAATGAGCAGTTCTTC.